A single sample gave rise to the 2 T cell receptor beta chains below, sequenced in a study of brain T cells in children with intractable seizures. Time point reported: blood from clinic visit 5 months post-surgery; TSC patient then seizure free. Assay: immunoSEQ multiplex PCR; the TCRdb copy retains only in-frame clones and omits some. The table has about 320,000 clones, approximately 93% seen once; the top ten hold approximately 5%. The sample consisted of peripheral blood, taken less than 6 months after surgery. The source is a boy in the first two years of life with tuberous sclerosis and intractable seizures.

This rearrangement joins TRBV7-3 to TRBJ1-2, with D tentatively TRBD1 (5 bases). The germline CDR1 and CDR2 sequences are SGHTA and FQGTGA. Deletions cut 8 bases from V and 7 bases from J, with 35 bases between. The CDR3 contains 19 residues. The CDR3 protein is CASRPNQQLMSFGGGGYTF. The CDR3 DNA is TGTGCCAGCCGACCCAATCAGCAGCTTATGTCGTTTGGGGGAGGTGGCTACACCTTC.

This clone was recorded once. V usage is TRBV7-9 and J usage is TRBJ2-2; D unclear. The CDR3 is 11 amino acids. V shed 2 bases and J shed 8 bases, with 3 bases lying between them. Germline CDR1 reads SEHNR; CDR2 reads FQNEAQ (reference sequence). Here the CDR3 DNA reads TGTGCCAGCAGCTTACAGGGGGAGCTGTTTTTT. Translating gives CASSLQGELFF.